This T cell receptor (beta chain) was documented in a study of beta chain features in type 1 diabetes. Reverse transcribing all isolated RNA meant expressed TCRB transcripts were sequenced. Clones were read by immunoSEQ multiplex PCR, and TCRdb kept only the in-frame ones, dropping some. This repertoire shows just under 150,000 clones, roughly a tenth found once; its top ten account for 1.3%. Averaging roughly 120 mL, one heparinised blood draw came from each individual donor. Trimming took 3 bases from V and 5 from J; bases not matched to a gene: 4. The CDR3 is made up of 14 amino acids. Germline V gene data show CDR1 as KGHSH and CDR2 as LQKENI. This clone has ten or more counts.

The sequenced sample consisted of naive CD4+ T cells from blood. This receptor was identified in a man younger than 35 in good health. V and J are TRBV18 and TRBJ2-1; the match to TRBD1 covers 7 bases. The CDR3 DNA sequence: TGTGCCAGCTCACCGGGGACAGCCAACAATGAGCAGTTCTTC. Amino acids: CASSPGTANNEQFF.